Below are 11 T cell receptor beta chains sequenced from a single sample in a study of response to subunit inactivated influenza vaccine. TCRdb redid the calling of the RT-PCR reads with MiXCR, one entry per CDR3 protein. Of hundreds of thousands of distinct CDR3 sequences in the sample, 15% to 18% were seen once. The sample in question was PBMCs from blood, obtained 11 to 12 days after vaccination. These TCRs come from a man in his fifties who received an inactivated influenza vaccine.

The chain couples TRBV20-1 to TRBJ2-1, with a weak D call TRBD2 (5 bases). Per germline, CDR1 DFQATT and CDR2 SNEGSKA (reference sequence). The CDR3 covers 15 residues. The V end was cut by 5 bases, the J end by 0 bases, with 14 bases between. CDR3 nucleotide sequence: TGCAGTGCTGACGGGGTTCCGAGCTCCTACAATGAGCAGTTCTTC. Its translation: CSADGVPSSYNEQFF.

In its sample, this clonotype was seen a few times. The chain combines TRBV12-3 or TRBV12-4 with TRBJ2-5; possible D gene TRBD2, 5 bases. The V and J ends lost 2 bases and 7 bases respectively, with 14 bases between them. CDR3 length equals 14 residues. The CDR3 loop reads CASSLTTRAGTQYF. The CDR3, as DNA: TGTGCCAGCAGTTTAACTACTCGGGCGGGGACCCAGTACTTC.

The chain recombines TRBV4-3 with TRBJ1-1; 7 bases agree with TRBD1. Per germline, CDR1 LGHNA and CDR2 YSLEER. CDR3 length: 17 residues. J lost 1 base, V lost 4 bases, and 12 bases had no gene match. CDR3 sequence (DNA): TGCGCCAGCAGCCCCTTTGGTGAGGGGGCGAAGAACACTGAAGCTTTCTTT. As protein: CASSPFGEGAKNTEAFF.

This clonotype was detected many times. J is TRBJ2-1 and V is TRBV12-3 or TRBV12-4, with 7 positions matching TRBD1. This CDR3 contains 12 residues. The V segment lost 4 bases and the J segment 9 bases; nucleotides outside the gene matches: 3. This CDR3 is CASSSDRVEQFF. The DNA of the CDR3 is TGTGCCAGCAGTTCCGACAGGGTTGAGCAGTTCTTC.

This clonotype was seen many times. The chain joins TRBV20-1 to TRBJ2-1; no clear D gene. V was shortened by 0 bases and J by 0 bases, with 15 bases between the two germline ends. This CDR3 has 17 residues. Germline loops: CDR1 DFQATT, CDR2 SNEGSKA (reference sequence). CDR3 bases: TGCAGTGCTAGAGATTCGGCGGAGCCGAGCTCCTACAATGAGCAGTTCTTC. Amino acids: CSARDSAEPSSYNEQFF.

This chain links TRBV10-3 with TRBJ2-6; D call uncertain. From germline, CDR1 is ENHRY and CDR2 SYGVKD. The V end lost 4 bases, the J end lost 4 bases, and 8 bases lay between the germline ends. The CDR3 length is 14 residues. The CDR3 is CAISALEGANVLTF. The CDR3 DNA is TGTGCCATCAGTGCGTTAGAGGGGGCCAACGTCCTGACTTTC.

This clonotype was seen only a few times. The chain combines TRBV10-3 with TRBJ1-4, with D maybe TRBD1 (6 bases). The V and J ends lost 2 bases and 0 bases respectively, with 7 bases between them. The CDR3 covers 15 residues. CDR1 and CDR2 from the germline V gene are ENHRY and SYGVKD. CDR3 sequence (DNA): TGTGCCATCAGTGAGGGACAGCCAACTAATGAAAAACTGTTTTTT. It codes for CAISEGQPTNEKLFF.

The DNA for the CDR3 is TGCGCCAGCAGCTTGGGAGGACAGACACACTATGGCTACACCTTC. This translates into CASSLGGQTHYGYTF. This chain joins TRBV5-1 and TRBJ1-2; a weak D match, TRBD1 (6 bases). Trimming stripped 0 bases from V and 3 bases from J, with 12 bases between. CDR1 SGHRS and CDR2 YFSETQ come from the germline V gene. The CDR3 extends over 15 amino acids.

This clonotype was observed a handful of times. The germline gene is not matched at one end of the junction; a read error may be the cause. This rearrangement joins TRBV20-1 to TRBJ2-1; 9 positions match TRBD2. CDR1 is DFQATT, CDR2 SNEGSKA, per germline (reference sequence). The CDR3 is 17 residues long. CDR3 nucleotides: TGCTGTGCTAGAGATTATGGCGGGAGGGCCGCCTACAATGAGCAGTTCTTC. Amino acids: CCARDYGGRAAYNEQFF.

This clonotype showed up just a few times. The CDR3 here is CAIIPDGGTEAFF. As DNA, the CDR3 is TGTGCCATCATCCCGGATGGGGGGACTGAAGCTTTCTTT. This chain uses TRBV10-3 with TRBJ1-1; D perhaps matches TRBD1 (5 bases). The germline V gene has CDR1 ENHRY and CDR2 SYGVKD. This CDR3 spans 13 amino acids. V gave up 7 bases and J gave up 5 bases, with 14 bases separating them.

The genes are TRBV28 and TRBJ1-2; 9 positions match TRBD1. The V and J ends lost 6 bases and 4 bases, in that order; junction bases with no gene match: 12. CDR1 and CDR2 (germline): MDHEN, SYDVKM. The CDR3 has 16 residues. The DNA of the CDR3 is TGTGCCAGCAGATCCGGGACAGGGAAGCGGGTCTATGGCTACACCTTC. Encoded protein: CASRSGTGKRVYGYTF.